One and the same sample provided the 11 T cell receptor beta chains below, sequenced in a study of cytomegalovirus exposure and HLA in healthy donors. The PCR had 60 Vbeta and 13 Jbeta primers. Clones were read by immunoSEQ multiplex PCR, and TCRdb kept only the in-frame ones, dropping some. The repertoire holds about 170,000 clones, with under 90% as singletons. The sample taken for sequencing was PBMCs. These receptors originate from a male donor in good health and CMV-seronegative.

This clone has a single count. This CDR3 is CASSPSGRGYTF. The CDR3 nucleotides are TGTGCCAGCAGCCCTAGCGGGCGTGGCTACACCTTC. This chain uses TRBV6-6 with TRBJ1-2; no reliable D call. Germline V lookup: CDR1 MNHNY, CDR2 SVGAGI (reference sequence). The CDR3 sequence is 12 residues long. V was pared by 6 bases and J by 7 bases, with 12 bases between.

The V gene is TRBV28, the J gene TRBJ1-2, with 7 bases aligning to TRBD1. CDR1 MDHEN and CDR2 SYDVKM come from the germline V gene. The CDR3 extends over 13 amino acids. The junction had 7 bases not matched to a gene; V was cut back by 6 bases and J by 6 bases. The CDR3 nucleotides read TGTGCCAGCAGAGACCCGGGACAGCATGGCTACACCTTC. Translation: CASRDPGQHGYTF.

The chain couples TRBV4-3 to TRBJ2-7; TRBD1 matches at 10 bases. This CDR3 contains 15 residues. V was clipped by 1 base and J by 4 bases; unmatched bases: 4. The germline V gene encodes CDR1 LGHNA and CDR2 YSLEER. CDR3 loop: CASSQVGQGGYEQYF. In DNA, the CDR3 is TGCGCCAGCAGCCAAGTCGGACAGGGGGGGTACGAGCAGTACTTC.

This clone was seen only once. V gene TRBV5-1 combines with J gene TRBJ2-2; 12 positions match TRBD2. With V trimmed by 6 bases and J by 5 bases, 8 bases remained unmatched. Germline lookup yields CDR1 SGHRS and CDR2 YFSETQ. This CDR3 comprises 16 residues. The CDR3 DNA reads TGCGCCAGCAACCCTAGCGGGGGGGCCCGAACCGGGGAGCTGTTTTTT. Protein sequence: CASNPSGGARTGELFF.

The chain is built from TRBV4-1 and TRBJ2-2; the match to TRBD1 covers 7 bases. Germline CDR1 MGHRA, CDR2 YSYEKL. The CDR3 spans 15 residues. The ends lost 1 base at V and 5 bases at J; junction bases unmatched: 4. The CDR3 reads CASSQGQGLTGELFF. Written as DNA, the CDR3 is TGCGCCAGCAGCCAAGGACAGGGCCTAACCGGGGAGCTGTTTTTT.

The CDR3 nucleotides read TGTGCCAGCAGTGAAGCCGCGGTAATGTTTTTT. Its translation: CASSEAAVMFF. This chain uses TRBV6-1 with TRBJ2-2; D not certain. Trimming pared 0 bases from V and 15 bases from J, leaving 8 bases between. The germline gives CDR1 MNHNS, CDR2 SASEGT. The CDR3 totals 11 residues.

This clone showed up just a few times. This sequence joins TRBV6-6 and TRBJ1-1; no reliable D call. Germline CDR1 MNHNY, CDR2 SVGAGI (reference sequence). The CDR3 totals 13 residues. V dropped 7 bases and J dropped 1 base, with 10 bases sitting between them. The CDR3 loop reads CASTYFGNTEAFF. Here the CDR3 DNA reads TGTGCCAGCACTTATTTCGGGAACACTGAAGCTTTCTTT.

This sequence joins TRBV20-1 and TRBJ1-2; no reliable D call. Germline CDR1 and CDR2: DFQATT and SNEGSKA (reference sequence). V was clipped by 6 bases and J by 8 bases, with 10 bases between them. CDR3 length equals 10 residues. The CDR3 protein is CSAPTGGYTF. The CDR3 nucleotides read TGCAGTGCCCCGACTGGGGGCTACACCTTC.

The chain links TRBV6-5 to TRBJ1-1, with 7 bases identical to TRBD1. CDR1 is MNHEY, CDR2 SVGAGI, per germline. V shed 4 bases and J 6 bases; nucleotides not matched to a gene: 5. The CDR3 consists of 13 residues. CDR3: CASSSRGDAEAFF. The CDR3 DNA follows: TGTGCCAGCAGTTCCAGGGGGGACGCTGAAGCTTTCTTT.

This sequence joins TRBV10-3 and TRBJ2-3; D possibly corresponds to TRBD2 (6 bases). The CDR3 totals 14 residues. Trimming removed 10 bases from V and 5 bases from J, with 19 bases in between. Germline-derived CDR1 and CDR2 are ENHRY and SYGVKD. In nucleotides, the CDR3 is TGTGCCACGAAAACCGGGAGTGCTGAAGATACGCAGTATTTT. This translates into CATKTGSAEDTQYF.

The chain uses TRBV30 and TRBJ2-3; 7 bases line up with TRBD2. The J segment lost 2 bases and the V segment lost 5 bases, leaving 4 bases of the junction unmatched. The germline V gene encodes CDR1 GTSNPN and CDR2 SVGIG (reference sequence). This CDR3 contains 13 residues. The CDR3 region has the DNA TGTGCCTGGGCTAGCGGCAACACAGATACGCAGTATTTT. Its translation is CAWASGNTDTQYF.